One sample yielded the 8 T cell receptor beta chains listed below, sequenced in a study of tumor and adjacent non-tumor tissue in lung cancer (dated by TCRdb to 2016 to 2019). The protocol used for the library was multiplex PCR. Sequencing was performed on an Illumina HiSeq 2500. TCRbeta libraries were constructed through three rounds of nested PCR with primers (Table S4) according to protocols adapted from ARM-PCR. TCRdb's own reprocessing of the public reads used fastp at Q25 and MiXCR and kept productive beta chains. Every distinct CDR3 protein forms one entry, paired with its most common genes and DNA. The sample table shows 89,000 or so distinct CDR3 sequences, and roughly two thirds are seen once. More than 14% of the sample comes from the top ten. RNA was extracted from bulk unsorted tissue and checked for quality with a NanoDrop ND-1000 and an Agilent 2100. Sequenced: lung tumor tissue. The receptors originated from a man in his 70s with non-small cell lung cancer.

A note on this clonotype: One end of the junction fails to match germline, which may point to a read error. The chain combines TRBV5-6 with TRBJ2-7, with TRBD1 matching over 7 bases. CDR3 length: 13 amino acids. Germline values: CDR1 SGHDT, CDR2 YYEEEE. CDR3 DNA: TGCGCCGCCAGCTTGACGGGACAGCCCTCCGAGTTCTTC. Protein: CAASLTGQPSEFF.

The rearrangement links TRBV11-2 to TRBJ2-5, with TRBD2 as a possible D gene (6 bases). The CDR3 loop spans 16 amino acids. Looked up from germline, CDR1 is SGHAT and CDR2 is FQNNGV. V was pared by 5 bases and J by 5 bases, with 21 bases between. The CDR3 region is CASSQTSGGGKETQYF. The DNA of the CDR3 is TGTGCCAGCAGCCAAACTTCTGGCGGAGGGAAGGAGACCCAGTACTTC.

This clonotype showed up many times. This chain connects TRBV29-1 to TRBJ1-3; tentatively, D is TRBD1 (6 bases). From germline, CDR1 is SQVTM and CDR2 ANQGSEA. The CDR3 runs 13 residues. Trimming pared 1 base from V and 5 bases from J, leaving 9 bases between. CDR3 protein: CSVEGTVRNTIYF. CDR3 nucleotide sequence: TGCAGCGTTGAAGGGACAGTAAGAAACACCATATATTTT.

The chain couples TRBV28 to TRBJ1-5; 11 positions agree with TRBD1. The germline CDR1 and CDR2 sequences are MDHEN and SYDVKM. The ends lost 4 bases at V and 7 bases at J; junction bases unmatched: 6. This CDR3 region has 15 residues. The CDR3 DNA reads TGTGCCAGCAGTTGGACAGGGGGCGCTGAACAGCCCCAGCATTTT. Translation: CASSWTGGAEQPQHF.

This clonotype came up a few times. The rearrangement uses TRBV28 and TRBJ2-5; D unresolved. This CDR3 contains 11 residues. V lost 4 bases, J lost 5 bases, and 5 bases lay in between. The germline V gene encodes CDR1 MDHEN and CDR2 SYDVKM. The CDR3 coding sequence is TGTGCCAGCAGTTCTAGGGAGACCCAGTACTTC. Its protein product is CASSSRETQYF.

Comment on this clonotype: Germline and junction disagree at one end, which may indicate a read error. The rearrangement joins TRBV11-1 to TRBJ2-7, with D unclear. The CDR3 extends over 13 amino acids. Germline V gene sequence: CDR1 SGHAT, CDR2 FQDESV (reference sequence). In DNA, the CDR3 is TGTGCCATCAGCTTATACCGCGGCTACGAACAGTACTTC. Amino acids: CAISLYRGYEQYF.

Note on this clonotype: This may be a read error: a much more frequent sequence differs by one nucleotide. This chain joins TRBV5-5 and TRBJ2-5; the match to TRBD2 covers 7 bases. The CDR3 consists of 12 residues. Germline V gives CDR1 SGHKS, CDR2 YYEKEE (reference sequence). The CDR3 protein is CASSLIGRGIAF. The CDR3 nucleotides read TGTGCCAGCAGCTTGATCGGGCGGGGGATTGCCTTC.

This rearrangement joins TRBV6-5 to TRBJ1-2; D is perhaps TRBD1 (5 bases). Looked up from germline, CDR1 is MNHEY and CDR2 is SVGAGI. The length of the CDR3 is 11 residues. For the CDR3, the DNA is TGTAGCAGCAGCGACGGGGGTGGCTACACCTTC. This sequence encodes CSSSDGGGYTF.